The present entry profiles one T cell receptor (beta chain) with its context. This CDR3 is 15 amino acids long. CDR1 and CDR2 (germline): SGHAT, FQNNGV. V shed 3 bases and J 3 bases; nucleotides not matched to a gene: 5. Profiling relied on immunoSEQ multiplex PCR, and the TCRdb table lists in-frame clones only, not all of them. The sample includes roughly 70,000 clones, 80% of them seen just once. The sample belongs to a study of blood T cell repertoires in COVID-19. Background on the study: COVID-19 samples, acute and convalescent, were from the United States, Italy and Spain.

This receptor was identified in a man between 65 and 85 years old who had recovered from COVID-19. This chain connects TRBV11-2 to TRBJ1-3; 7 positions agree with TRBD1. Input material: peripheral blood. DNA of the CDR3: TGTGCCAGCAGCTTGGAAGGGGGCGGTGGAAACACCATATATTTT. The encoded protein is CASSLEGGGGNTIYF.